The present T cell receptor beta chain was sequenced within a study of blood T cell repertoires in COVID-19. This table comes from immunoSEQ multiplex PCR, and its TCRdb copy is limited to in-frame clones, with some not included. This table holds around 190,000 clones, around nine tenths found once. This clone has a single count. This CDR3 spans 14 amino acids. V lost 1 base to trimming and J lost 9 bases, with 10 bases between them. The germline CDR1 and CDR2 sequences are SEHNR and FQNEAQ (reference sequence). This chain joins TRBV7-9 and TRBJ1-6; TRBD1 is a possible D gene (6 bases). The sequenced material came from peripheral blood. The source is a human donor in a cohort sampled during active COVID-19. CDR3 nucleotides: TGTGCCAGCAGCTTAGGGGACAACAGTTCACCCCTCCACTTT. This codes for CASSLGDNSSPLHF.